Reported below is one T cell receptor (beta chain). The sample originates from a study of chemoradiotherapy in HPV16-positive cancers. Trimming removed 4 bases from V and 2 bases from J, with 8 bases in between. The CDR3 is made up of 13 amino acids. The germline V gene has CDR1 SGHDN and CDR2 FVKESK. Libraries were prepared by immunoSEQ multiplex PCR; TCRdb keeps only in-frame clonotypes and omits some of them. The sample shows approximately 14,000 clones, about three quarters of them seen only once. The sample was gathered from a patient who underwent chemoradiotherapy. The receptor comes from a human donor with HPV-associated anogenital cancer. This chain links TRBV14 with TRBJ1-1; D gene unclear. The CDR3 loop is CASSPQRNTEAFF. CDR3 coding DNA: TGTGCCAGCAGCCCCCAGAGAAACACTGAAGCTTTCTTT.